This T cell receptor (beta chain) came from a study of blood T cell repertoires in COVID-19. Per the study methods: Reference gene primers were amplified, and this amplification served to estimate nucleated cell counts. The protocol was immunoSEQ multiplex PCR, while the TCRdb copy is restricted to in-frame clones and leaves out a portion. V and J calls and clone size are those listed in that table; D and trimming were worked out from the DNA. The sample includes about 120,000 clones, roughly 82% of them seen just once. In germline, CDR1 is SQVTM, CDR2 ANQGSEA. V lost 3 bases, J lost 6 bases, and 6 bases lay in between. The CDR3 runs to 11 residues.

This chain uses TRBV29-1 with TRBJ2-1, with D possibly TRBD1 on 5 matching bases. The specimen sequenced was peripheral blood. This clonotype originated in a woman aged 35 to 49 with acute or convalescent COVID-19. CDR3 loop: CSVDRVNEQFF. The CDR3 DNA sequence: TGCAGCGTTGACAGGGTCAATGAGCAGTTCTTC.